Presented here are 22 T cell receptor beta chains from one specimen sequenced in a study of HIV-infected children after antiretroviral therapy interruption. Noted treatment: PENTA 11 planned treatment interruption arm or continuous ART arm. The TCR library was built from RNA with a 3' RACE protocol and unique molecular identifiers. TCRdb processed the 3' RACE reads anew with MiXCR; each CDR3 protein has one entry. The table includes approximately 95,000 distinct CDR3 sequences, approximately 6.9% detected once. Sample: CD45RA+ CD4+ T cells from PBMCs, pooled from several time points, taken from a donor given antiretroviral therapy, either interrupted or continuous. As to subset: naive CD4+ CD45RA+ CD45RO- T cells. The receptors were sampled from a pool of human donors with HIV.

The sample holds a few counts of this clonotype. CDR3 bases: TGTGCCATCAGTGACGGGTCCTATGGCTACACCTTC. It codes for CAISDGSYGYTF. The V gene is TRBV10-3, the J gene TRBJ1-2; D remains ambiguous. The V and J ends lost 3 bases and 4 bases respectively, with 6 bases between them. Germline lookup yields CDR1 ENHRY and CDR2 SYGVKD. The CDR3 is 12 residues long.

This clonotype was seen repeatedly, ten times or more. The rearrangement joins TRBV14 to TRBJ2-3; 10 bases match TRBD1. V was clipped by 2 bases and J by 3 bases; unmatched bases: 2. CDR1 is SGHDN, CDR2 FVKESK, per germline. This CDR3 contains 15 residues. CDR3 loop: CASSQRQGATDTQYF. DNA for the CDR3: TGTGCCAGCAGCCAACGACAGGGGGCTACAGATACGCAGTATTTT.

There are a few counts of this clonotype. The rearrangement uses TRBV20-1 and TRBJ1-5; D is ambiguous. CDR1 is DFQATT and CDR2 is SNEGSKA in the germline V gene (reference sequence). V shed 4 bases and J shed 0 bases, with 16 bases lying between them. This CDR3 spans 16 amino acids. In nucleotides, the CDR3 is TGCAGTGCTATGAGGGTAGGCGGCTATAGCAATCAGCCCCAGCATTTT. This translates into CSAMRVGGYSNQPQHF.

In this sample, this clonotype turned up many times. The rearrangement uses TRBV27 and TRBJ1-2, with a tentative D call TRBD1 (6 bases). Germline V lookup: CDR1 MNHEY, CDR2 SMNVEV (reference sequence). This CDR3 has 17 amino acids. Trimming left V 3 bases short and J 4 bases short, with 21 bases between. CDR3 in DNA: TGTGCCAGCAGTTTCTCCGGGACACCAAAGGGGTTCTATGGCTACACCTTC. It codes for CASSFSGTPKGFYGYTF.

Ten or more counts support this clonotype. The chain recombines TRBV7-2 with TRBJ2-7, with 13 bases that match TRBD2. V shed 7 bases and J 4 bases; nucleotides not matched to a gene: 4. This CDR3 has 14 residues. The germline V gene encodes CDR1 SGHTA and CDR2 FQGNSA. In nucleotides, the CDR3 is TGTGCCAGCACCCGGACTAGCGGGGGTTACGAGCAGTACTTC. It translates to CASTRTSGGYEQYF.

This clonotype was picked up many times. The V call is TRBV6-2 or TRBV6-3, the J call TRBJ2-1, with TRBD2 matching 13 bases. CDR1 is MNHEY, CDR2 SVGEGT, per germline. The CDR3 is 13 residues long. Trimming at V came to 4 bases and at J to 15 bases, leaving 6 bases not matched to a gene. CDR3: CASSFGLAGDWFF. DNA of the CDR3: TGTGCCAGCAGTTTCGGACTAGCGGGGGACTGGTTCTTC.

This clonotype was seen a handful of times. This chain uses TRBV5-1 with TRBJ1-1; 8 nucleotides match TRBD1. The V gene's germline CDR1 is SGHRS and CDR2 YFSETQ. V lost 5 bases and J lost 7; bases outside the gene matches: 7. The length of the CDR3 is 13 residues. Here the CDR3 reads CASSWDRNDEAFF. CDR3 DNA sequence: TGCGCCAGCAGTTGGGACAGGAATGATGAAGCTTTCTTT.

This clonotype showed up many times. The chain uses TRBV20-1 and TRBJ1-2; D might be TRBD1 (5 bases). This CDR3 has 11 amino acids. V lost 8 bases, J lost 6 bases, and 13 bases lay in between. The V gene's germline CDR1 is DFQATT and CDR2 SNEGSKA (reference sequence). The CDR3 sequence is CSTGGFDGYTF. CDR3 DNA: TGCAGTACCGGGGGTTTCGATGGCTACACCTTC.

This clonotype showed up many times. The chain links TRBV10-3 to TRBJ1-1; 7 positions agree with TRBD1. The CDR3 loop spans 12 amino acids. In germline, CDR1 is ENHRY, CDR2 SYGVKD. Here the CDR3 reads CATQGGNTEAFF. CDR3 DNA sequence: TGTGCAACCCAGGGGGGGAACACTGAAGCTTTCTTT.

Ten or more counts support this clonotype. The rearrangement joins TRBV20-1 to TRBJ1-4, with D tentatively TRBD1 (6 bases). V was trimmed by 3 bases and J by 0 bases, leaving 11 bases between them. Germline V CDR1 and CDR2: DFQATT, SNEGSKA (reference sequence). The CDR3 extends over 15 amino acids. CDR3 loop: CSARDRPSTNEKLFF. In nucleotides, the CDR3 is TGCAGTGCTAGGGACAGACCGTCAACTAATGAAAAACTGTTTTTT.

This clonotype was counted a few times. The chain uses TRBV10-3 and TRBJ2-6; D remains unclear. Germline CDR1 ENHRY, CDR2 SYGVKD. The CDR3 runs 13 residues. The ends were cut back, 0 bases at V and 3 bases at J, with 0 bases in the middle. Written as DNA, the CDR3 is TGTGCCATCAGTGAGTCTGGGGCCAACGTCCTGACTTTC. Residues: CAISESGANVLTF.

This clonotype was seen repeatedly, ten times or more. The gene calls are TRBV20-1 and TRBJ1-1; 11 bases are a match to TRBD1. The CDR3 loop spans 16 amino acids. V trimming: 1 base; J trimming: 1 base; junction bases outside the gene matches: 5. The V gene's germline CDR1 is DFQATT and CDR2 SNEGSKA (reference sequence). The CDR3 sequence is CSARGTGGVENTEAFF. CDR3 coding DNA: TGCAGTGCTAGAGGGACAGGGGGCGTCGAGAACACTGAAGCTTTCTTT.

There are many counts of this clonotype. This rearrangement joins TRBV24-1 to TRBJ2-4; no firm D call. Germline V gene sequence: CDR1 KGHDR, CDR2 SFDVKD. Trimming left V 1 base short and J 8 bases short, with 5 bases between. The CDR3 runs 12 residues. Written as DNA, the CDR3 is TGTGCCACCAGTGATTTAAAGGACATTCAGTACTTC. This gives the protein CATSDLKDIQYF.

V gene TRBV18 combines with J gene TRBJ2-5; weak D call: TRBD2 (5 bases). The CDR3 has 13 residues. Germline V CDR1 and CDR2: KGHSH, LQKENI. Trimming took 2 bases from V and 2 from J, leaving 6 bases between them. In nucleotides, the CDR3 is TGTGCCAGCTCACCAACTAGTCAAGAGACCCAGTACTTC. It specifies CASSPTSQETQYF.

This clonotype appeared a few times. The V call is TRBV12-3 or TRBV12-4, the J call TRBJ2-2; 10 positions match TRBD2. The CDR3 is 15 residues long. V shed 5 bases and J 3 bases; nucleotides not matched to a gene: 3. The CDR3 is CASSRAGGDTGELFF. Here the CDR3 DNA reads TGTGCCAGCAGTCGAGCGGGAGGGGACACCGGGGAGCTGTTTTTT.

This clonotype was counted ten times or more. V and J are TRBV30 and TRBJ2-3; D might be TRBD1 (7 bases). V was pared by 0 bases and J by 0 bases, with 22 bases between. Per germline, CDR1 GTSNPN and CDR2 SVGIG (reference sequence). The CDR3 runs 19 residues. This CDR3 reads CAWSVGRTGRSISTDTQYF. The DNA of the CDR3 is TGTGCCTGGAGTGTTGGGAGGACAGGACGTTCCATAAGCACAGATACGCAGTATTTT.

This clonotype was seen many times. This sequence joins TRBV3-1 and TRBJ2-1; TRBD2 agrees at 12 bases. CDR1 and CDR2 from the germline V gene are LGHDT and YNNKEL (reference sequence). The CDR3 has 18 residues. V gave up 4 bases and J gave up 8 bases; unmatched junction bases: 15. The CDR3 DNA reads TGTGCCAGCAGCCCACCTAGCGGGAGGGCCAGGAAAAGTGATGAGCAGTTCTTC. It is translated as CASSPPSGRARKSDEQFF.

Many counts were recorded for this clonotype. The J gene is TRBJ1-1, the V gene TRBV29-1; D is perhaps TRBD1 (5 bases). V was pared by 4 bases and J by 7 bases, with 13 bases between. The CDR3 has 12 amino acids. Germline CDR1 is SQVTM and CDR2 is ANQGSEA. CDR3: CSVAGDGGEAFF. The CDR3 DNA sequence: TGCAGCGTTGCGGGGGACGGGGGTGAAGCTTTCTTT.

There are many counts of this clonotype. V is TRBV5-1 and J is TRBJ2-7; TRBD1 matches 11 bases. CDR3 length: 14 residues. Germline CDR1 SGHRS, CDR2 YFSETQ. Trimming at V came to 3 bases and at J to 8 bases, leaving 7 bases not matched to a gene. The CDR3, as DNA: TGCGCCAGCAGCTCCCGGGACAGGGGGGATAAGCAGTACTTC. Protein: CASSSRDRGDKQYF. Complete variable domain (other parts from reference TRBV5-1 and TRBJ2-7): KAGVTQTPRYLIKTRGQQVTLSCSPISGHRSVSWYQQTPGQGLQFLFEYFSETQRNKGNFPGRFSGRQFSNSRSEMNVSTLELGDSALYLCASSSRDRGDKQYFGPGTRLTVT.

This chain uses TRBV12-3 or TRBV12-4 with TRBJ1-5; D not certain. CDR3 length: 15 amino acids. The V end was cut by 3 bases, the J end by 0 bases, with 9 bases between. CDR3 amino acids: CASSFGANSNQPQHF. Written as DNA, the CDR3 is TGTGCCAGCAGTTTTGGTGCGAATAGCAATCAGCCCCAGCATTTT.

This clonotype was detected ten times or more. J is TRBJ2-1 and V is TRBV14; possibly TRBD1 for D (5 bases). This CDR3 region has 18 residues. Trimming left V 0 bases short and J 8 bases short, with 23 bases between. Germline CDR1 SGHDN, CDR2 FVKESK. The CDR3 coding sequence is TGTGCCAGCAGCCAAGATCGGATAAGCGCCTCAGGGATTGATGAGCAGTTCTTC. Amino acids: CASSQDRISASGIDEQFF.

This clonotype was seen many times. This chain joins TRBV2 and TRBJ2-5, with 7 bases identical to TRBD2. Losses at the gene ends were 1 base for V and 6 bases for J; bases not matched to a gene: 14. This CDR3 contains 17 residues. Germline V gene sequence: CDR1 SNHLY, CDR2 FYNNEI. CDR3 region: CASSEDPGLNVAKTQYF. The CDR3 coding sequence is TGTGCCAGCAGTGAAGATCCGGGACTAAACGTGGCGAAGACCCAGTACTTC.